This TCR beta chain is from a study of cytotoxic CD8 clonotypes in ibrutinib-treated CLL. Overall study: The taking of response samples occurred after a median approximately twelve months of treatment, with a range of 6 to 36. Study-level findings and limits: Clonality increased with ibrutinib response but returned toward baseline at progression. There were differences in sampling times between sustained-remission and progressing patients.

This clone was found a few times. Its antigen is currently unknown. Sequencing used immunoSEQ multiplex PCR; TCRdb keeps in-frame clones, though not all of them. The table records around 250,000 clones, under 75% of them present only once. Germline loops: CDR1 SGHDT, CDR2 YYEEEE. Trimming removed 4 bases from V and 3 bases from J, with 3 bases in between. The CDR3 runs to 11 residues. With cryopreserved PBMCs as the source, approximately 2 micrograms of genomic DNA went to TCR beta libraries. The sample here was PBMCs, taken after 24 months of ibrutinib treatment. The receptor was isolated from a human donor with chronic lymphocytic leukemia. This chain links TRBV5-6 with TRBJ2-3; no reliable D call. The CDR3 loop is CASSTTDTQYF. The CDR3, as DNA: TGTGCCAGCAGCACGACAGATACGCAGTATTTT.